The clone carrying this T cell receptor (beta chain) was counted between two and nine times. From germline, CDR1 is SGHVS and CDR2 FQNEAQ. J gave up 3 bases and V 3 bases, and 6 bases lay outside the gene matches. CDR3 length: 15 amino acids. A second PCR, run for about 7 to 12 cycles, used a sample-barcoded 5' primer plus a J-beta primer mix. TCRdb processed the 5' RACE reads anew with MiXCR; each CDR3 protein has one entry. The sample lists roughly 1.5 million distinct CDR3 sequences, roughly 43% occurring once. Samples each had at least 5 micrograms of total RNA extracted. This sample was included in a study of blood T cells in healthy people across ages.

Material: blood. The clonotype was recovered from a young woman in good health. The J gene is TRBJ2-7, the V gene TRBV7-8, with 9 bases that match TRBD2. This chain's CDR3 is CASSFGIAGVYEQYF. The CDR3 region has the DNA TGTGCCAGCAGCTTTGGAATAGCGGGAGTCTACGAGCAGTACTTC.